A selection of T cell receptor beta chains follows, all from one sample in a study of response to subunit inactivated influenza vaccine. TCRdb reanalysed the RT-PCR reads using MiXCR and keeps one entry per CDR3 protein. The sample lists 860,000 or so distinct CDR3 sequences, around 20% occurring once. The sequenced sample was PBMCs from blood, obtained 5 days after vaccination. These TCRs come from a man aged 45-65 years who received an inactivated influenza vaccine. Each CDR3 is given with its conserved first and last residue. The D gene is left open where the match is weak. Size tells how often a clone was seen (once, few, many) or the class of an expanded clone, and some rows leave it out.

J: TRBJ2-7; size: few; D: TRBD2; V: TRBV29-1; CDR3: CSVEGGGLAGGIYEQYF; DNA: TGCAGCGTTGAAGGAGGCGGACTAGCGGGAGGAATCTACGAGCAGTACTTC
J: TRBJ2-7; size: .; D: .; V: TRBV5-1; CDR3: CASSPGDGGFYEQYF; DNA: TGCGCCAGCAGCCCAGGGGACGGAGGGTTCTACGAGCAGTACTTC
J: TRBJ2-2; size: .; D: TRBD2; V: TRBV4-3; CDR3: CASSYRLAGGPGELFF; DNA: TGCGCCAGCAGCTACCGACTAGCGGGGGGGCCCGGGGAGCTGTTTTTT
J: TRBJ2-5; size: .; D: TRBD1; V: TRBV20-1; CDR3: CSAYQGAGKETQYF; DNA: TGCAGTGCTTATCAGGGGGCTGGGAAGGAGACCCAGTACTTC
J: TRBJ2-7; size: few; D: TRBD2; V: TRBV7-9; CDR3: CASSSGRTSVTYEQYF; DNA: TGTGCCAGCAGCTCCGGCAGGACTAGCGTAACCTACGAGCAGTACTTC
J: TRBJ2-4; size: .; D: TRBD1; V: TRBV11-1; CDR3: CASSLVDRGLPTGAKNIQYF; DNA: TGTGCCAGCAGCTTAGTGGACAGGGGCCTCCCTACAGGGGCCAAAAACATTCAGTACTTC
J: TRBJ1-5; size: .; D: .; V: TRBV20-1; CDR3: CSARGEGNQPQHF; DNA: TGCAGTGCTAGGGGGGAAGGCAATCAGCCCCAGCATTTT
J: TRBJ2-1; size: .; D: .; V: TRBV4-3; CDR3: CASSQDRWPEPNNEQFF; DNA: TGCGCCAGCAGCCAAGATAGGTGGCCAGAACCAAACAATGAGCAGTTCTTC
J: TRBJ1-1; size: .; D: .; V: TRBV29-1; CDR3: CSVEPGVNTEAFF; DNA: TGCAGCGTTGAGCCGGGAGTGAACACTGAAGCTTTCTTT
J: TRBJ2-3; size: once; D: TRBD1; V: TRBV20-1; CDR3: CSVNTGASSTDTQYF; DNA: TGCAGTGTTAATACAGGGGCTAGCAGCACAGATACGCAGTATTTT
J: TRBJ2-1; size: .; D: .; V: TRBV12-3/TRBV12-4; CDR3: CTSTAPGNEQFF; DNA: TGTACCAGCACCGCCCCGGGGAATGAGCAGTTCTTC
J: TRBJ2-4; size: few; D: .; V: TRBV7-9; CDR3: CASSRVDAKNIQYF; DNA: TGTGCCAGCTCCCGGGTTGACGCCAAAAACATTCAGTACTTC
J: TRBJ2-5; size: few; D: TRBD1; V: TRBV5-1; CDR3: CASSQGTAYQETQYF; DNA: TGCGCCAGCAGCCAGGGGACAGCCTACCAAGAGACCCAGTACTTC
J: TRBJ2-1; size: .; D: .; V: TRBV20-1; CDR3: CSASRASEYNEQFF; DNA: TGCAGTGCTAGTAGAGCTTCCGAGTACAATGAGCAGTTCTTC
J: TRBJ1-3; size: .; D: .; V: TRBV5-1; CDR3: CASSYGGPSGNTIYF; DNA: TGCGCCAGCAGCTACGGGGGGCCCTCTGGAAACACCATATATTTT
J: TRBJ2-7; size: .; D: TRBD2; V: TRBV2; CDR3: CASSEWDSGGAYEQYF; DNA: TGTGCCAGCAGTGAATGGGATAGCGGGGGGGCCTACGAGCAGTACTTC
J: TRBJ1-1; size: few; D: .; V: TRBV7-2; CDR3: CASSLDLVNTEAFF; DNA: TGTGCCAGCAGCTTAGACCTCGTGAACACTGAAGCTTTCTTT
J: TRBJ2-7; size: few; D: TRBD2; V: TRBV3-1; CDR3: CASSHSGGAREQYF; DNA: TGTGCCAGCAGCCATAGCGGGGGGGCTCGCGAGCAGTACTTC
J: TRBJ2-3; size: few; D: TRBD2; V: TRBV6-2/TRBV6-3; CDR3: CASGWGGAKGTDTQYF; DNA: TGTGCCAGCGGTTGGGGAGGGGCGAAAGGCACAGATACGCAGTATTTT
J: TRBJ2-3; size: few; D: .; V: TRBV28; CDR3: CASSLGFPPDTQYF; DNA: TGTGCCAGCAGTTTAGGATTCCCTCCAGATACGCAGTATTTT
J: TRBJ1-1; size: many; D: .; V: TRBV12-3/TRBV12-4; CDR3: CASSLEVGSNTEAFF; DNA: TGTGCCAGCAGTTTGGAGGTGGGATCCAACACTGAAGCTTTCTTT
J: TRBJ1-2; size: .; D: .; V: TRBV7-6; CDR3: CASSYKGRGNYGYTF; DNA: TGTGCCAGCAGCTATAAAGGTCGGGGTAACTATGGCTACACCTTC
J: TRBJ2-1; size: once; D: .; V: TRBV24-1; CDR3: CATSDLLLGEQFF; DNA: TGTGCCACCAGTGATTTGCTTTTGGGTGAGCAGTTCTTC
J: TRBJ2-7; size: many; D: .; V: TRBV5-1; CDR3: CASSFDPSYEQYF; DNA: TGCGCCAGCAGCTTTGACCCTTCCTACGAGCAGTACTTC
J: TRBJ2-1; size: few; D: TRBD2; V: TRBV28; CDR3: CASRYRLAGGREQFF; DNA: TGTGCCAGCAGATACAGACTAGCGGGAGGTCGTGAGCAGTTCTTC
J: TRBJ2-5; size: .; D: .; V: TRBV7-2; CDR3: CASSLSQGDTKSGTQYF; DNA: TGTGCCAGCAGCTTATCGCAGGGAGATACTAAAAGCGGGACCCAGTACTTC